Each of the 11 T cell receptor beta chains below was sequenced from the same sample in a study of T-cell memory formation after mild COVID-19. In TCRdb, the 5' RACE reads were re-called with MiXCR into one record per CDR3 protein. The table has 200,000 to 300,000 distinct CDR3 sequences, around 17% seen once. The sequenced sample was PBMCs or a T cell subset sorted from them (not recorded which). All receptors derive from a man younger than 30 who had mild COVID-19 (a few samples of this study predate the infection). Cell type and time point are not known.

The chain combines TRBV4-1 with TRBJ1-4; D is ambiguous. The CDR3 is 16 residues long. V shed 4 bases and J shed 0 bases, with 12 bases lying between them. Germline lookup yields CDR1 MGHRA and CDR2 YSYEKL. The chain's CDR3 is CASSLTTSATNEKLFF. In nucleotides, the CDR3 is TGCGCCAGCAGCCTTACGACCAGCGCAACTAATGAAAAACTGTTTTTT.

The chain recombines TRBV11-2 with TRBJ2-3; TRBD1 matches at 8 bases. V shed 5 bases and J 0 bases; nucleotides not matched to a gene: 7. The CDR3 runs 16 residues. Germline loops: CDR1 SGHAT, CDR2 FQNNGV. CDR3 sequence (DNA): TGTGCCAGCAGCGCCCAGGGACAGGCTAGCACAGATACGCAGTATTTT. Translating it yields CASSAQGQASTDTQYF. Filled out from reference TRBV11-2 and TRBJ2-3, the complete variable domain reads EAGVAQSPRYKIIEKRQSVAFWCNPISGHATLYWYQQILGQGPKLLIQFQNNGVVDDSQLPKDRFSAERLKGVDSTLKIQPAKLEDSAVYLCASSAQGQASTDTQYFGPGTRLTVL.

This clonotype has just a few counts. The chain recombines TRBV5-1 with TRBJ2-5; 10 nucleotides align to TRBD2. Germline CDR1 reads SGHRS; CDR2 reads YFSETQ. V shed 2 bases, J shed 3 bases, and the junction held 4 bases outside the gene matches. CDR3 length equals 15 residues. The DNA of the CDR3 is TGCGCCAGCAGCTTAGCCGGGACTAGCGAAGAGACCCAGTACTTC. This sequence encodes CASSLAGTSEETQYF.

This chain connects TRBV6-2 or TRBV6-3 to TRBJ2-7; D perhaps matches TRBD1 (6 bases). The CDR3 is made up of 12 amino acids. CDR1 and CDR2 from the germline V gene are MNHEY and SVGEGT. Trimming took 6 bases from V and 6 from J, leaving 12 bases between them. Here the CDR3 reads CASSPPGVEQYV. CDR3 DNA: TGTGCCAGCAGCCCCCCAGGGGTCGAGCAGTACGTC.

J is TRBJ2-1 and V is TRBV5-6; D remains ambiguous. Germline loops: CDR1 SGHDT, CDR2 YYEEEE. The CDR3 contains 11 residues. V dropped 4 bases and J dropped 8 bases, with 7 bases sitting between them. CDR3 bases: TGTGCCAGCAGCCGTGACTATGAGCAGTTCTTC. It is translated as CASSRDYEQFF.

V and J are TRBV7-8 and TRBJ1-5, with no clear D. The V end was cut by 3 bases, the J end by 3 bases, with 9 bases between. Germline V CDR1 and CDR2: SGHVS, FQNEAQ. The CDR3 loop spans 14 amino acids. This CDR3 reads CASSFGVPNQPQHF. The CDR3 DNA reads TGTGCCAGCAGCTTTGGGGTCCCCAATCAGCCCCAGCATTTT.

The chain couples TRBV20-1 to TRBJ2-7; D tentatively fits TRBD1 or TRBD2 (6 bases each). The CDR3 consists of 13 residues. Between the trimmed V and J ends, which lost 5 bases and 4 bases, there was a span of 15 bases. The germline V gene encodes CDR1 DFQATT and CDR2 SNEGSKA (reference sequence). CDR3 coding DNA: TGCAGTGCTCGCCGGGGGCAGAAATACGAGCAGTACTTC. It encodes CSARRGQKYEQYF.

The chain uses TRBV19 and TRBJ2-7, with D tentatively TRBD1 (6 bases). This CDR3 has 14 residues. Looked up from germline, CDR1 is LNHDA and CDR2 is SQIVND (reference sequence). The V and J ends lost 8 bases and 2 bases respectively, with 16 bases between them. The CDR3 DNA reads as TGTGCCAGTTCCCTATTGGGGGACACCTACGAGCAGTACTTC. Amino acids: CASSLLGDTYEQYF.

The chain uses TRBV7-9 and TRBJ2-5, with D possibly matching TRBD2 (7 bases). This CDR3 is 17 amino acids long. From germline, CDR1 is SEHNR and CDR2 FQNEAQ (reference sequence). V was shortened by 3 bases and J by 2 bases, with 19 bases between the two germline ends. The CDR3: CASSLLAGGGLQETQYF. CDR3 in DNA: TGTGCCAGCAGCTTGTTGGCCGGCGGGGGCCTACAAGAGACCCAGTACTTC.

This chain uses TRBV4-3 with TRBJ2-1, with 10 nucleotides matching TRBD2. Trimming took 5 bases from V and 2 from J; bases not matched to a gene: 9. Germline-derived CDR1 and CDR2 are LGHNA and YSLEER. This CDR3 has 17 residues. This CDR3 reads CASSESIAGGTYNEQFF. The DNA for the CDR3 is TGCGCCAGCAGCGAGTCGATAGCGGGGGGTACCTACAATGAGCAGTTCTTC.

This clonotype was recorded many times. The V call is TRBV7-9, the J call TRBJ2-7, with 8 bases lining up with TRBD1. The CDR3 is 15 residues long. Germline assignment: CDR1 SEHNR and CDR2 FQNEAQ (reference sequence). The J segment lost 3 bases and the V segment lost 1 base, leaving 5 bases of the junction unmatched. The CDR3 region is CASSLGGQGDYEQYF. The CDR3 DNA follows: TGTGCCAGCAGCTTAGGAGGACAGGGAGACTACGAGCAGTACTTC.